In this sample, the clone carrying this TCR beta chain turned up once. The target antigen is unknown. Sequencing was performed with immunoSEQ multiplex PCR; in TCRdb, only in-frame clones are kept and a portion is missing. This sample has around 120,000 clones, with around 80% found just once. These data belong to a study of a mutant IDH1 vaccine in newly diagnosed glioma. Overall study context: Patients were pretreated with radiotherapy, temozolomide, or both, mostly both.

Germline-derived CDR1 and CDR2 are SGHTA and FQGNSA. V gave up 1 base and J gave up 6 bases, with 10 bases separating them. This CDR3 has 14 amino acids. Study observations and caveats: The study observed vaccine-induced immune responses in roughly 93% of patients.

Described time point: week 11, during vaccination. Alongside topical imiquimod, each dose of vaccine comprised 300 ug of mutant IDH1 20-mer peptide. V usage is TRBV7-2 and J usage is TRBJ2-1; TRBD1 might be the D (6 bases). This TCR derives from a man aged 40-50 years with glioma. The sample was PBMCs, taken from a glioma patient whose treatment included an IDH1 peptide vaccine. The CDR3 loop reads CASSLVVGANEQFF. The DNA of the CDR3 is TGTGCCAGCAGCTTAGTCGTGGGGGCCAATGAGCAGTTCTTC.